The present entry profiles one TCR beta chain with its context. The entry originates in a study of blood T cell repertoires in COVID-19. Trimming pared 5 bases from V and 6 bases from J, leaving 14 bases between. The CDR3 loop spans 13 amino acids. Germline V gene lookup returns CDR1 KGHSH and CDR2 LQKENI. This table comes from immunoSEQ multiplex PCR, and its TCRdb copy is limited to in-frame clones, with some not included. Of 300,000 or so clones in the sample, around 90% were seen once. The sequence derives from a young woman who had recovered from COVID-19. The rearrangement links TRBV18 to TRBJ2-7; D unresolved. Sequencing was performed on PBMCs or T cells enriched from blood (not recorded which). Here the CDR3 DNA reads TGTGCCAGCTCATCGGAATATAGCAGCGAGCAGTACTTC. Translating gives CASSSEYSSEQYF.